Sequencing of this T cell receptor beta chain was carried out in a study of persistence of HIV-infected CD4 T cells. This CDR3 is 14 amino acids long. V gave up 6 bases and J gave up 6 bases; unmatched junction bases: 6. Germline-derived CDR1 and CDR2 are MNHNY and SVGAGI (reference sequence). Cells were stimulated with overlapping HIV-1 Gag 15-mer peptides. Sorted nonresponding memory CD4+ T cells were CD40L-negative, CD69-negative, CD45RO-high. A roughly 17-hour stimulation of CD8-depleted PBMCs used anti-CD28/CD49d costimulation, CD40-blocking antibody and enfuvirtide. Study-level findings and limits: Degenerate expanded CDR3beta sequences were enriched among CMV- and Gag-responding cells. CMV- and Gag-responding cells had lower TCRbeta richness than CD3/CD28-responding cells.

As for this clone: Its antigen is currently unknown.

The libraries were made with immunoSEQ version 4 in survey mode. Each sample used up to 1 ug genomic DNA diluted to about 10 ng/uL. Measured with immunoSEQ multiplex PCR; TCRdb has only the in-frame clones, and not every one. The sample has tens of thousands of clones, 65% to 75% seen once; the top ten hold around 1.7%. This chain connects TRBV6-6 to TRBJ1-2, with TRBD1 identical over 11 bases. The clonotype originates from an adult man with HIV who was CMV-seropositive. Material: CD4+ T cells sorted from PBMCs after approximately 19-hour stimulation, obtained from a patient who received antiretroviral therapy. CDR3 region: CASSPGTGGDGYTF. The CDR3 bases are TGTGCCAGCAGCCCCGGGACAGGGGGGGATGGCTACACCTTC.